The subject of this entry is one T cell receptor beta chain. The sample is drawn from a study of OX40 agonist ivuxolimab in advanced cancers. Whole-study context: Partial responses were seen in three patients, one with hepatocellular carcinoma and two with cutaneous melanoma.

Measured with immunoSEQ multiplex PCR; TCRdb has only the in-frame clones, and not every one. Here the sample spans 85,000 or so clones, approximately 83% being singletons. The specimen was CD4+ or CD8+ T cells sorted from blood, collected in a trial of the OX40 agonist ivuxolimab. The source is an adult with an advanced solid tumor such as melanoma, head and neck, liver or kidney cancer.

In DNA, the CDR3 is TGTGCCATCAGTGAGGCGACAAGTCCCCAGTACTTC. It codes for CAISEATSPQYF. The gene calls are TRBV10-3 and TRBJ2-7; no firm D call. The germline gives CDR1 ENHRY, CDR2 SYGVKD. Deletions cut 2 bases from V and 10 bases from J, with 12 bases between. This CDR3 contains 12 residues.